The sequence of this T cell receptor beta chain was determined in a study of cytomegalovirus exposure and HLA in healthy donors. Across the study: A preliminary data release comprised tens of millions of unique TCRs obtained from HLA-typed donors. Study observations and caveats: The only immune exposure information that was available was CMV serostatus.

Concerning this clone itself: The antigen is undetermined.

The PCR used 60 Vbeta and 13 Jbeta primers. Profiled with immunoSEQ multiplex PCR; TCRdb holds only in-frame clones, not every one. Of tens of thousands of clones in the sample, about 79% were seen once. This CDR3 is built from 14 residues. V lost 1 base to trimming and J lost 4 bases, with 10 bases between them. Per germline, CDR1 SGHRS and CDR2 YFSETQ. This chain connects TRBV5-1 to TRBJ2-3, with unresolved D. Input material: PBMCs. The sequence was obtained from a man between 65 and 79 years old in good health and CMV-seropositive. CDR3 bases: TGCGCCAGCAGCTTGACCCAGTACGCAGATACGCAGTATTTT. Translating gives CASSLTQYADTQYF.